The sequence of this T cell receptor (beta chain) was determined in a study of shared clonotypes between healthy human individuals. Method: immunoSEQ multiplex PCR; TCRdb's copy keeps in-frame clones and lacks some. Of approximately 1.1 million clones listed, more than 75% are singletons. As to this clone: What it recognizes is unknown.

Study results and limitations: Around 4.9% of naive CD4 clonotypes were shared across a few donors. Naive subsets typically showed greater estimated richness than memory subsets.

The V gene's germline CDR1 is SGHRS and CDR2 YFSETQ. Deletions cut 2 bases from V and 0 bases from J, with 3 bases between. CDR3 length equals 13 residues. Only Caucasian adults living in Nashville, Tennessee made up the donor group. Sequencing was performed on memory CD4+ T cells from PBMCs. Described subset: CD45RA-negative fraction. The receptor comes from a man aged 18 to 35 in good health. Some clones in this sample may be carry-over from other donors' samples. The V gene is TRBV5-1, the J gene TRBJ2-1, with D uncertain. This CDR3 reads CASSFGSYNEQFF. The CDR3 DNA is TGCGCCAGCAGCTTCGGCTCCTACAATGAGCAGTTCTTC.